The present TCR beta chain was sequenced within a study of Ad26.COV2.S vaccination and SARS-CoV-2 variants. Whole-study results and caveats: Comparability of non-spike TCR breadth was observed across vaccine and placebo recipients.

Sequencing was performed with immunoSEQ multiplex PCR; in TCRdb, only in-frame clones are kept and a portion is missing. The sample yields about 350,000 clones, around 90% seen once. The V and J ends lost 0 bases and 6 bases respectively, with 6 bases between them. The germline V gene encodes CDR1 LGHDT and CDR2 YNNKEL (reference sequence). CDR3 length: 12 residues. As for this clone: The antigen is undetermined.

The chain joins TRBV3-1 (or the pseudogene TRBV3-2) to TRBJ2-7, with D unclear. The clonotype comes from a human donor who had recovered from COVID-19. The sample was peripheral blood, taken after recovery from COVID-19. CDR3 in DNA: TGTGCCAGCAGCCAAGATATCGGCGAGCAGTACTTC. Residues: CASSQDIGEQYF.